The source of this T cell receptor beta chain is a study of read filtering for tumor transcriptome and immune sequencing. For the study at large: Among patients, approximately 17 were male and about 15 female, aged about 45 to 85 (mean roughly 63). General study findings and limits: Single-read clonotypes: 80% to 90% of IR-seq clonotypes (about 4% of reads), about 70% of RNA-seq clonotypes (nearly 45% of reads).

CDR1 is MDHEN and CDR2 is SYDVKM in the germline V gene. The V gene lost 6 bases and the J gene lost 0 bases, with 27 bases spanning the gap. This CDR3 has 20 residues. The library was built from roughly 400 ng RNA with molecular barcoded adaptors for alpha/delta and beta/gamma chains. MiXCR, applied by TCRdb to the reads, yields one record per CDR3 protein. The data show approximately 5,000 distinct CDR3 sequences, with roughly 20% seen just once and around 23% held by the top ten. This clonotype was seen at least ten times. Its antigen is currently unknown. Sampling of bone marrow took place during active disease in every patient.

This TCR derives from a donor aged 40 or older with multiple myeloma. The source material was a population of CD138-negative cells sorted from bone marrow. The J gene is TRBJ2-1, the V gene TRBV28; either TRBD1 or TRBD2 may supply D (7 bases each). CDR3 region: CASSPRGVGGGQSSYNEQFF. The CDR3 nucleotides are TGTGCCAGCAGCCCCCGGGGGGTGGGTGGGGGACAGAGCTCCTACAATGAGCAGTTCTTC.